This TCR beta chain stems from a study of cytomegalovirus exposure and HLA in healthy donors. Study-wide findings and caveats: Among TCR beta chains, those listed as cytomegalovirus-associated numbered fewer than 200. Later analysis demonstrated an association between a missense DCLRE1C variant and TCR beta V- and J-gene trimming.

Details on this clone: What it binds is unknown.

Germline V CDR1 and CDR2: GTSNPN, SVGIG (reference sequence). The V end was cut by 2 bases, the J end by 11 bases, with 22 bases between. This CDR3 has 15 residues. A multiplex PCR was run with 60 Vbeta primers and 13 Jbeta primers. Assay: immunoSEQ multiplex PCR; the TCRdb copy retains only in-frame clones and omits some. The data hold 150,000 to 200,000 clones, with around 76% observed a single time. The J gene is TRBJ1-5, the V gene TRBV30; D is undetermined. The source of this sequence is a middle-aged man in good health and CMV-seropositive. Sequencing was carried out using PBMCs. CDR3 in amino acids: CAWSSRREDEPAQHF. CDR3 DNA sequence: TGTGCCTGGAGTTCAAGAAGGGAGGATGAGCCGGCCCAGCATTTT.